This T cell receptor (beta chain) was identified during a study of cytomegalovirus exposure and HLA in healthy donors. Overall study findings and caveats: In terms of immune exposure information, only CMV serostatus was available.

This CDR3 comprises 16 residues. Trimming at V came to 4 bases and at J to 0 bases, leaving 6 bases not matched to a gene. Germline loops: CDR1 SGHTA, CDR2 FQGNSA. The PCR employed 60 Vbeta primers together with 13 Jbeta primers. Some clones are missing from TCRdb's copy, which holds only in-frame ones; the method was immunoSEQ multiplex PCR. This table holds about 200,000 clones, 60% to 85% found once. This clone was recorded only once. The target antigen is unknown. The sequence derives from a middle-aged man in good health and CMV-seronegative. The genes are TRBV7-2 and TRBJ2-1; 7 nucleotides align to TRBD1. The sequenced material came from PBMCs. DNA for the CDR3: TGTGCCAGCAGCTCAACGGGACAGACCTCCTACAATGAGCAGTTCTTC. Translating it yields CASSSTGQTSYNEQFF.